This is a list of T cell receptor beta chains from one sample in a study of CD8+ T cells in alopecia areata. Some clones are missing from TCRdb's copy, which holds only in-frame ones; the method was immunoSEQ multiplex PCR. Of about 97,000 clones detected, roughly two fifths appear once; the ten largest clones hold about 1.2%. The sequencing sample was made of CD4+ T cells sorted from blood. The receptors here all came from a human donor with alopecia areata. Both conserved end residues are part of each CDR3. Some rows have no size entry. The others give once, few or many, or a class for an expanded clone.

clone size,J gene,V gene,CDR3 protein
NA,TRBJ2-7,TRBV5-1,CASRPGTESSYEQYF
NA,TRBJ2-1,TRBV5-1,CASSLEAVRSAQFF
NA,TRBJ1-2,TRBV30,CAWSDGKNYGYTF
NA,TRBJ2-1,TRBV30,CAWTGRDRYNEQFF
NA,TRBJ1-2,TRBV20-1,CSARDNRGYTF
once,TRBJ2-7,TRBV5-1,CASSFYRDRSYEQYF
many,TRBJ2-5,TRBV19,CATGGQETQYF
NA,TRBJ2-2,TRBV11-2,CASSRTSGKNTGELFF
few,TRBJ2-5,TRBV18,CASSPLSQMETQYF
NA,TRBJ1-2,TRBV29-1,CSVGTGALTNYGYTF
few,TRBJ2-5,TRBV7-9,CASSYGLVSQETQYF
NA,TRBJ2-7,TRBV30,CASNRDSWREQYF
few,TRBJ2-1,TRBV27,CASSSLAGATLREQFF
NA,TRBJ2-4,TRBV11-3,CASSLSGGSNIQYF
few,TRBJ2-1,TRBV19,CASSPGQGDPEQFF
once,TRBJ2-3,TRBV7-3,CASSLTIPADTQYF
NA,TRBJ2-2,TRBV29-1,CSVVGTGFGTGELFF
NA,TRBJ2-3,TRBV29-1,CSVPRGQDTQYF
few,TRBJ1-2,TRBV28,CASSTLGGHSVSGYTF
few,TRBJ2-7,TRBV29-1,CSVTTESYEQYF
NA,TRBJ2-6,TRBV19,CASSPRINSGANVLTF